What follows are 4 T cell receptor beta chains derived from one specimen sequenced in a study of blood T cell repertoires in COVID-19. Repertoires were generated with immunoSEQ multiplex PCR, while TCRdb's copy carries only in-frame clones and drops some. The sample includes 270,000 or so clones, about 80% of them seen just once. What was sequenced was peripheral blood. The receptor set was obtained from a human donor in a cohort sampled during active COVID-19.

The chain joins TRBV6-6 to TRBJ2-5; D not resolved. Germline CDR1 and CDR2: MNHNY and SVGAGI (reference sequence). The CDR3 is 16 amino acids. The V end lost 2 bases, the J end lost 1 base, and 14 bases lay between the germline ends. The CDR3 DNA reads TGTGCCAGCAGTTACCCCTCGGGTGTTGGCCAAGAGACCCAGTACTTC. Translating it yields CASSYPSGVGQETQYF.

This chain connects TRBV6-5 to TRBJ1-2, with a tentative D call TRBD1 (6 bases). This CDR3 is 13 amino acids long. V lost 8 bases and J lost 8, with 18 bases in between. CDR1 and CDR2 from the germline V gene are MNHEY and SVGAGI. The CDR3 nucleotides read TGTGCCAGCGTCGAGGGGGTGACTCGAGGCTACACCTTC. This gives the protein CASVEGVTRGYTF.

The DNA of the CDR3 is TGTGCCAGCAGCTTCGGGGGTGACTCCTACAATGAGCAGTTCTTC. It translates to CASSFGGDSYNEQFF. The chain has TRBV7-8 and TRBJ2-1; the D gene is possibly TRBD2 (6 bases). Germline V gene lookup returns CDR1 SGHVS and CDR2 FQNEAQ. V lost 3 bases, J lost 0 bases, and 9 bases lay in between. CDR3 size: 15 residues.

The CDR3 sequence is CASSPGTGSPHEQYF. The CDR3 DNA sequence: TGTGCCAGCAGTCCTGGGACAGGAAGTCCCCACGAGCAGTACTTC. The chain carries TRBV28 and TRBJ2-7; 8 bases are a match to TRBD1. V was clipped by 5 bases and J by 5 bases; unmatched bases: 11. The CDR3 loop spans 15 amino acids. Germline CDR1 is MDHEN and CDR2 is SYDVKM.